These T cell receptor beta chains were read from a single sample in a study of blood T cell repertoires in COVID-19. Data came from immunoSEQ multiplex PCR; TCRdb stores just in-frame clones and leaves some out. The sample records 150,000 to 180,000 clones, over 65% being singletons. Sequences were obtained from peripheral blood. These receptors all come from a man older than 75 with acute or convalescent COVID-19. CDR3s include the opening cysteine and the closing phenylalanine or tryptophan. Fields, in order: J gene, D gene, clone size, V gene, CDR3 protein, CDR3 DNA. D genes are given only for firm matches. The listing skips clone size in some rows; elsewhere it reads once, few, many or a size class.

J: TRBJ2-3
D: TRBD2
size: NA
V: TRBV7-3
CDR3: CASSASYPGGGADTQYF
DNA: TGTGCCAGCAGCGCATCCTACCCGGGGGGAGGGGCAGATACGCAGTATTTT

J: TRBJ2-7
D: TRBD1
size: NA
V: TRBV19
CDR3: CASSIGGTGAYEQYF
DNA: TGTGCCAGTAGTATAGGGGGGACAGGGGCCTACGAGCAGTACTTC

J: TRBJ1-1
D: TRBD1
size: many
V: TRBV12-3/TRBV12-4
CDR3: CASSLGQGTEAFF
DNA: TGTGCCAGCAGTCTGGGACAGGGGACTGAAGCTTTCTTT

J: TRBJ2-3
D: TRBD2
size: NA
V: TRBV30
CDR3: CAWSTPGLAGARQYF
DNA: TGTGCCTGGAGTACACCGGGACTAGCGGGGGCTAGGCAGTATTTT

J: TRBJ1-6
D: NA
size: NA
V: TRBV3-1/TRBV3-2
CDR3: CASSRQTVGSPLHF
DNA: TGTGCCAGCAGCCGACAGACGGTGGGTTCACCCCTCCACTTT

J: TRBJ1-5
D: TRBD1
size: NA
V: TRBV3-1/TRBV3-2
CDR3: CASKIPGQGAGQPQHF
DNA: TGTGCCAGCAAAATTCCGGGACAGGGGGCAGGGCAGCCCCAGCATTTT

J: TRBJ2-2
D: TRBD1
size: few
V: TRBV5-1
CDR3: CASSSTGVTGELFF
DNA: TGCGCCAGCAGCTCAACAGGGGTCACCGGGGAGCTGTTTTTT

J: TRBJ2-1
D: NA
size: NA
V: TRBV14
CDR3: CASSQLRLYNEQFF
DNA: TGTGCCAGCAGCCAATTGCGTTTATACAATGAGCAGTTCTTC

J: TRBJ2-3
D: TRBD2
size: few
V: TRBV2
CDR3: CASRRGTSGVADTQYF
DNA: TGTGCCAGCAGACGCGGGACTAGCGGGGTGGCAGATACGCAGTATTTT

J: TRBJ1-1
D: NA
size: NA
V: TRBV11-3
CDR3: CASSVTAWNTEAFF
DNA: TGTGCCAGCAGCGTAACTGCTTGGAACACTGAAGCTTTCTTT

J: TRBJ1-3
D: TRBD1
size: few
V: TRBV6-2/TRBV6-3
CDR3: CASSSRGISGNTIYF
DNA: TGTGCCAGCAGCTCCAGGGGGATCTCTGGAAACACCATATATTTT

J: TRBJ1-2
D: NA
size: NA
V: TRBV20-1
CDR3: CSASRAGNDYGYTF
DNA: TGCAGTGCTAGTCGGGCAGGGAATGACTATGGCTACACCTTC

J: TRBJ1-1
D: NA
size: NA
V: TRBV5-1
CDR3: CASSLGGSTMNTEAFF
DNA: TGCGCCAGCAGCTTGGGCGGGTCGACAATGAACACTGAAGCTTTCTTT

J: TRBJ1-2
D: NA
size: NA
V: TRBV19
CDR3: CASSPGFLPSYTF
DNA: TGTGCCAGTAGTCCCGGGTTCCTTCCCAGCTACACCTTC

J: TRBJ1-2
D: NA
size: NA
V: TRBV5-6
CDR3: CASSLVRQHYGYTF
DNA: TGTGCCAGCAGCTTGGTAAGACAGCACTATGGCTACACCTTC

J: TRBJ1-1
D: NA
size: few
V: TRBV12-3/TRBV12-4
CDR3: CASSRVTEAFF
DNA: TGTGCCAGCAGCAGGGTGACAGAAGCTTTCTTT

J: TRBJ2-3
D: TRBD2
size: NA
V: TRBV20-1
CDR3: CSASNSGGTDTQYF
DNA: TGCAGTGCTAGTAATAGCGGGGGCACAGATACGCAGTATTTT

J: TRBJ2-5
D: TRBD1
size: NA
V: TRBV15
CDR3: CATSRTPGQVLETQYF
DNA: TGTGCCACCAGCAGAACCCCGGGACAGGTTTTGGAGACCCAGTACTTC

J: TRBJ2-7
D: NA
size: once
V: TRBV5-1
CDR3: CASSPGTATYEQYF
DNA: TGCGCCAGCAGCCCAGGGACTGCCACCTACGAGCAGTACTTC

J: TRBJ1-2
D: NA
size: NA
V: TRBV6-5
CDR3: CASSSPPAGNYGYTF
DNA: TGTGCCAGCAGTTCCCCGCCGGCAGGCAATTATGGCTACACCTTC

J: TRBJ1-1
D: NA
size: NA
V: TRBV28
CDR3: CASRLTGYTEAFF
DNA: TGTGCCAGCAGACTTACAGGTTACACTGAAGCTTTCTTT

J: TRBJ1-3
D: NA
size: NA
V: TRBV5-5
CDR3: CASSPLSISGNTIYF
DNA: TGTGCCAGCAGCCCCCTATCAATCTCTGGAAACACCATATATTTT

J: TRBJ2-5
D: TRBD2
size: NA
V: TRBV3-1/TRBV3-2
CDR3: CASSQQTSAETQYF
DNA: TGTGCCAGCAGCCAGCAGACTAGCGCAGAGACCCAGTACTTC

J: TRBJ2-7
D: NA
size: NA
V: TRBV27
CDR3: CASSPGRRLYEQYF
DNA: TGTGCCAGCAGTCCCGGGAGAAGGTTATACGAGCAGTACTTC

J: TRBJ2-7
D: TRBD1
size: few
V: TRBV6-5
CDR3: CASRGTGSSYEQYF
DNA: TGTGCCAGCAGAGGGACAGGGAGCTCCTACGAGCAGTACTTC

J: TRBJ2-7
D: TRBD1
size: once
V: TRBV9
CDR3: CASSLGTGGVYEQYF
DNA: TGTGCCAGCAGCCTCGGGACAGGGGGAGTGTACGAGCAGTACTTC

J: TRBJ1-2
D: NA
size: few
V: TRBV19
CDR3: CASNSAGVYGYTF
DNA: TGTGCCAGTAACTCAGCAGGGGTCTATGGCTACACCTTC